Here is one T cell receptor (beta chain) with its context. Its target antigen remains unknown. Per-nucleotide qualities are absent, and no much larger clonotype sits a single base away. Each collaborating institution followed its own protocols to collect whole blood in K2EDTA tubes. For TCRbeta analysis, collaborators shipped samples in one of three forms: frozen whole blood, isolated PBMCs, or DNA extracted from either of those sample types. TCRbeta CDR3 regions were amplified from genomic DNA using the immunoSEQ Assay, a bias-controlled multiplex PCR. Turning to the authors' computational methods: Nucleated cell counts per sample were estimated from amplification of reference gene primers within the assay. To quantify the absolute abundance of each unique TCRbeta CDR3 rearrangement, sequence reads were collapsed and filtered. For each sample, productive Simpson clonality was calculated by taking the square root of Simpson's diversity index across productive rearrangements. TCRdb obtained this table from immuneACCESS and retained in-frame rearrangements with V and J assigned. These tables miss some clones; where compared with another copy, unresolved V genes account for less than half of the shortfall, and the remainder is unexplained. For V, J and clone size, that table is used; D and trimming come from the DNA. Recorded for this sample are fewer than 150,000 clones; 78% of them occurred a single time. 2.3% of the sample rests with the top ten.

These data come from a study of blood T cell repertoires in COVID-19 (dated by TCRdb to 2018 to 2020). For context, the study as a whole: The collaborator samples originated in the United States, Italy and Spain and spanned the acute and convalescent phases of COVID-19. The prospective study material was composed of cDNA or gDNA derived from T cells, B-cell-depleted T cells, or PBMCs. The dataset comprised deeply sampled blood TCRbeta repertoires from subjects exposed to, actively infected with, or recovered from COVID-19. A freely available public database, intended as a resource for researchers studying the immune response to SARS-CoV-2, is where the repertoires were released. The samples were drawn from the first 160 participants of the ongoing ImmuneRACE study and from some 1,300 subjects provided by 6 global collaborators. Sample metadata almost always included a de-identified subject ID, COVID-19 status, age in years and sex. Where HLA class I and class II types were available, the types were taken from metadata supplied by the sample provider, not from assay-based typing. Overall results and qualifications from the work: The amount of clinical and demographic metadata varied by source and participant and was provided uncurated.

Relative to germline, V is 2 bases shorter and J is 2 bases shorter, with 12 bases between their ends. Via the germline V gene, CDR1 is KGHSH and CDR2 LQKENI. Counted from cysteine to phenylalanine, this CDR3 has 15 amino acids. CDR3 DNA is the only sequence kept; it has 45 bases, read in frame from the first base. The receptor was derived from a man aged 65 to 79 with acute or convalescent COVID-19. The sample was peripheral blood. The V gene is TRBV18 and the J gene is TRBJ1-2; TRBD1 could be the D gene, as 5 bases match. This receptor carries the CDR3 CASSPTPGQNYGYTF. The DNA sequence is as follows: TGTGCCAGCTCACCAACCCCAGGGCAGAACTATGGCTACACCTTC.